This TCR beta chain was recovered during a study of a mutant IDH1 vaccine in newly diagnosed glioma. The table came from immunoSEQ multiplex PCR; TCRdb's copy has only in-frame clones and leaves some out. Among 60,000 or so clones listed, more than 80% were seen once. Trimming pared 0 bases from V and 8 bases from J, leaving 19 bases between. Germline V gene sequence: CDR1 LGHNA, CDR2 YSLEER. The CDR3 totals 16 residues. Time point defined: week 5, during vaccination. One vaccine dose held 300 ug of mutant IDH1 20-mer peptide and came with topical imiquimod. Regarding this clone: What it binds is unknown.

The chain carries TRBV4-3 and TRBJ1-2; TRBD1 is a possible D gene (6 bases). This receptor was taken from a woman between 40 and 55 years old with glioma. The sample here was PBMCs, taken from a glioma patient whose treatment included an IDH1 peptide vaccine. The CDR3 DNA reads TGCGCCAGCAGCCAAGAATCGGGCAGGGGAAAGGTGGGCTACACCTTC. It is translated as CASSQESGRGKVGYTF.